Listed below are T cell receptor beta chains from one sample, sequenced in a study of early T cells in non-severe SARS-CoV-2 infection. MiXCR was run by TCRdb on the 5' RACE reads, yielding one entry per CDR3 protein. Of tens of thousands of distinct CDR3 sequences listed, 5.5% to 8.5% are singletons. Sequencing was performed on whole blood, taken at baseline. Every receptor here comes from an adult who was a healthcare worker with PCR-confirmed SARS-CoV-2 infection or an uninfected control (not recorded which). CDR3s include the opening cysteine and the closing phenylalanine or tryptophan. The D gene is left open where the match is weak. Not every row has a clone size; where given, it reads once, few, many or a size class.

j_gene | abundance | v_gene | d_gene | CDR3nt | CDR3aa
TRBJ1-3 | many | TRBV12-3/TRBV12-4 | - | TGTGCCAGCAGTTACAGGGACTCTGGAAACACCATATATTTT | CASSYRDSGNTIYF
TRBJ2-7 | few | TRBV28 | TRBD2 | TGTGCCAGCAGTTTATCGTTAGCGGGGGGACCACGATCCTACGAGCAGTACTTC | CASSLSLAGGPRSYEQYF
TRBJ2-1 | many | TRBV6-1 | - | TGTGCCAGCTGGGGGGGGCCCATAGAGTCCAATGAGCAGTTCTTC | CASWGGPIESNEQFF
TRBJ2-1 | many | TRBV18 | TRBD2 | TGTGCCAGCTCACCCCTAGCGGGGGGGAATGAGCAGTTCTTC | CASSPLAGGNEQFF
TRBJ2-7 | - | TRBV12-3/TRBV12-4 | - | TGTGCCAGCAGGATTACGAGGAGACCTACGGGGGAGCAGTACTTC | CASRITRRPTGEQYF
TRBJ2-7 | many | TRBV27 | - | TGTGCCAGCAAGTTCAATCGACAGCCCTACTACGAGCAGTACTTC | CASKFNRQPYYEQYF
TRBJ2-3 | few | TRBV10-3 | TRBD1 | TGTGCCATCAGCGAGACAGGGAAGGTGACTTCTAGCACAGATACGCAGTATTTT | CAISETGKVTSSTDTQYF
TRBJ1-1 | many | TRBV7-9 | - | TGTGCCAGCAGCTTAGTGACGGGGGTCGGTACTGAAGCTTTCTTT | CASSLVTGVGTEAFF
TRBJ2-1 | few | TRBV10-3 | - | TGTGCCATCAGTGAGGTATCAACAGGGAATGAGCAGTTCTTC | CAISEVSTGNEQFF
TRBJ2-1 | many | TRBV20-1 | - | TGCAGTGCTGATACCGGGACTCCCTACTCCAATGAGCAGTTCTTC | CSADTGTPYSNEQFF
TRBJ2-5 | - | TRBV20-1 | TRBD1 | TGCAGTGTTAGCCGGGGGACAGGGGGCTTGGAGACCCAGTACTTC | CSVSRGTGGLETQYF
TRBJ2-3 | many | TRBV13 | - | TGTGCCAGCAGCGAACAGGGTCTAGATACGCAGTATTTT | CASSEQGLDTQYF
TRBJ1-2 | many | TRBV4-3 | TRBD1 | TGCGCCAGCAGCCAATTGGACAGGGGAAATGGCTACACCTTC | CASSQLDRGNGYTF
TRBJ2-3 | many | TRBV11-3 | TRBD2 | TGTGCCAGCAGCTTGACTAGCGGGTCAGATACGCAGTATTTT | CASSLTSGSDTQYF
TRBJ2-1 | many | TRBV4-2 | TRBD2 | TGTGCCAGCAGCCAAACCCTGACTGGCGGGGGACCTCTGACCCTTCATGAGCAGTTCTTC | CASSQTLTGGGPLTLHEQFF
TRBJ1-6 | - | TRBV6-2/TRBV6-3 | - | TGTGCCAGCAAGAATCATGGTGATTCACCCCTCCACTTT | CASKNHGDSPLHF
TRBJ2-3 | - | TRBV10-2 | - | TGCGCCAGCTCCATCCCCTCGGCTAGCGACGGGGATACGCAGTATTTT | CASSIPSASDGDTQYF
TRBJ1-4 | few | TRBV9 | - | TGTGCCAGCAGCGTCCAGGGAGGAAATGAAAAACTGTTTTTT | CASSVQGGNEKLFF
TRBJ2-3 | many | TRBV6-5 | - | TGTGCCAGCTTACGGACTTACCCCTTAGGCGGGGTTAGCACAGATACGCAGTATTTT | CASLRTYPLGGVSTDTQYF
TRBJ1-2 | many | TRBV19 | - | TGTGCCAGTAGTATCGGGACTGTTCCTGGCTACACCTTC | CASSIGTVPGYTF
TRBJ1-4 | many | TRBV7-2 | TRBD1 | TGTGCCAGCAGCCTGTTCCCACACAGGGGCCGGTCGGCAACTAATGAAAAACTGTTTTTT | CASSLFPHRGRSATNEKLFF
TRBJ1-2 | many | TRBV7-2 | TRBD1 | TGTGCCAGCAGCTTATGGTATGGACAGGGTGACTATGGCTACACCTTC | CASSLWYGQGDYGYTF
TRBJ1-2 | many | TRBV28 | - | TGTGCCAGCAGTTTATCTCGCGGCTACACCTTC | CASSLSRGYTF
TRBJ2-7 | - | TRBV6-2/TRBV6-3 | - | TGTGCCAGCAGTTACTCCAAGGAAACCTACGAGCAGTACTTC | CASSYSKETYEQYF
TRBJ1-1 | - | TRBV11-2 | - | TGTGCCAGCAGCTTAGACTTGTACACTGAAGCTTTCTTT | CASSLDLYTEAFF
TRBJ2-1 | - | TRBV28 | - | TGTGCCAGCGTCCACTTCCGGCGGGATGAGCAGTTCTTC | CASVHFRRDEQFF
TRBJ1-1 | many | TRBV2 | - | TGTGCCAGCAGCGAACTGTTGGGGAGACCCAACACTGAAGCTTTCTTT | CASSELLGRPNTEAFF
TRBJ1-5 | - | TRBV10-3 | - | TGTGCCATCAGTTCACAGGAAAATCAGCCCCAGCATTTT | CAISSQENQPQHF
TRBJ2-7 | few | TRBV6-2/TRBV6-3 | - | TGTGCCAGCGGAACTCCTGGTAGGCACTCAGACGAGCAGTACTTC | CASGTPGRHSDEQYF
TRBJ2-3 | many | TRBV7-9 | - | TGTGCCAGCAGCCCACCGGGCCTTAGCACAGATACGCAGTATTTT | CASSPPGLSTDTQYF
TRBJ2-7 | - | TRBV2 | - | TGTGCCAGCAGTGAATTGGCAGTTAGCTCCTACGAGCAGTACTTC | CASSELAVSSYEQYF
TRBJ2-1 | - | TRBV29-1 | - | TGCAGCGTGACCACTCTAAACTCCCCGGGGACTCCCGTGGTAATACTCAATGAGCAGTTCTTC | CSVTTLNSPGTPVVILNEQFF
TRBJ2-4 | - | TRBV10-3 | - | TGTGCCATCAGTATGGGAAACATTCAGTACTTC | CAISMGNIQYF
TRBJ2-7 | many | TRBV19 | - | TGTGCCAGTAGTACTACACGGGGCCACGAGCAGTACTTC | CASSTTRGHEQYF
TRBJ1-5 | many | TRBV6-5 | - | TGTGCCAGCAGAAGGGGGGGGGCGAGCAATCAGCCCCAGCATTTT | CASRRGGASNQPQHF
TRBJ2-5 | few | TRBV19 | TRBD1 | TGTGCCAGTAGCGCCGGAGACAGGGAGTGGGGCCAAGAGACCCAGTACTTC | CASSAGDREWGQETQYF
TRBJ2-1 | few | TRBV12-3/TRBV12-4 | TRBD2 | TGTGCCAGCAGTTCCGGGGGGTTGGCTTACAATGAGCAGTTCTTC | CASSSGGLAYNEQFF
TRBJ2-5 | many | TRBV24-1 | TRBD2 | TGTGCCACCAGTGACTCTGCGGGGGGGCCGGCGGAGACCCAGTACTTC | CATSDSAGGPAETQYF
TRBJ1-5 | many | TRBV19 | TRBD1 | TGTGCCAGTAGTATCGGACAGGTGGGCAATCAGCCCCAGCATTTT | CASSIGQVGNQPQHF
TRBJ1-1 | - | TRBV10-3 | - | TGTGCCACTATAGGAACAGGGCGGACTGAAGCTTTCTTT | CATIGTGRTEAFF
TRBJ2-7 | many | TRBV12-3/TRBV12-4 | - | TGTGCCAGCAGTTCCACCACCCCCCGGGGGGCTGGCGAGCAGTACTTC | CASSSTTPRGAGEQYF
TRBJ1-1 | - | TRBV18 | TRBD1 | TGTGCCAGCTCACCACGGGAAACAGGGGGGAACACTGAAGCTTTCTTT | CASSPRETGGNTEAFF